This T cell receptor beta chain appears in the sequencing data of a study of blood T cell repertoires in COVID-19. Study at large: The United States, Italy and Spain supplied acute and convalescent COVID-19 samples.

This table comes from immunoSEQ multiplex PCR, and its TCRdb copy is limited to in-frame clones, with some not included. The sample consists of approximately 200,000 clones, almost 85% of them appearing once. This CDR3 contains 13 residues. Per the germline V gene, CDR1 is SGHAT and CDR2 is FQNNGV. Trimming removed 4 bases from V and 3 bases from J, with 9 bases in between. The V gene is TRBV11-2, the J gene TRBJ2-5; the D gene is possibly TRBD1 (5 bases). Sequencing input: peripheral blood. The receptor comes from a human donor with acute or convalescent COVID-19. The donor label of this sample is uncertain. The CDR3 loop is CASSSAGKETQYF. The CDR3, as DNA: TGTGCCAGCAGCTCTGCAGGGAAAGAGACCCAGTACTTC.